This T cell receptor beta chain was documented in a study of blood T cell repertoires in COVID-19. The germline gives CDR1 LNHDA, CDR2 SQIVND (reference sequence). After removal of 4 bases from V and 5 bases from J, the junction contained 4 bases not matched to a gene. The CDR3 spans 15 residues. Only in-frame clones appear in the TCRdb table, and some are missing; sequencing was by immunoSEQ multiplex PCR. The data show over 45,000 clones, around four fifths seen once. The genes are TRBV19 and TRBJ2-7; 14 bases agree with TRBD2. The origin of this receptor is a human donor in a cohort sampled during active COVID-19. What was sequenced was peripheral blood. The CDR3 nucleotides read TGTGCCAGTAGTAACCGGGGACTAGCGGGGGACGAGCAGTACTTC. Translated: CASSNRGLAGDEQYF. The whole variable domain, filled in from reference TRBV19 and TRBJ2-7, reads DGGITQSPKYLFRKEGQNVTLSCEQNLNHDAMYWYRQDPGQGLRLIYYSQIVNDFQKGDIAEGYSVSREKKESFPLTVTSAQKNPTAFYLCASSNRGLAGDEQYFGPGTRLTVT.